This T cell receptor (beta chain) emerged from a study of T cells after posttransplantation cyclophosphamide. About this clone: The antigen remains unidentified.

Study-level points and caveats: Blood and skin or GI T cell repertoires showed limited TRB overlap. TRB clonality was highly associated with recipient CMV seropositivity and reactivation. Later post-transplant blood repertoires were often dominated by donor CD8+ memory clones.

This CDR3 is built from 13 residues. Germline V CDR1 and CDR2: ENHRY, SYGVKD. Trimming took off 1 base at V and 9 bases at J, with 12 bases between the two ends. Here immunoSEQ multiplex PCR was the method, and the copy in TCRdb shows in-frame clones only, minus some. The profile covers about 66,000 clones, with roughly 93% appearing a single time and approximately 2.7% taken by the ten largest. The sequencing input was PBMCs. The V gene is TRBV10-3, the J gene TRBJ1-1; D is possibly TRBD1 (5 bases). The clonotype was recovered from a woman in her 30s in good health and a related stem cell transplant donor. CDR3 nucleotides: TGTGCCATCAGTGAGTTGGACATCGGTAAAGCTTTCTTT. The encoded protein is CAISELDIGKAFF.